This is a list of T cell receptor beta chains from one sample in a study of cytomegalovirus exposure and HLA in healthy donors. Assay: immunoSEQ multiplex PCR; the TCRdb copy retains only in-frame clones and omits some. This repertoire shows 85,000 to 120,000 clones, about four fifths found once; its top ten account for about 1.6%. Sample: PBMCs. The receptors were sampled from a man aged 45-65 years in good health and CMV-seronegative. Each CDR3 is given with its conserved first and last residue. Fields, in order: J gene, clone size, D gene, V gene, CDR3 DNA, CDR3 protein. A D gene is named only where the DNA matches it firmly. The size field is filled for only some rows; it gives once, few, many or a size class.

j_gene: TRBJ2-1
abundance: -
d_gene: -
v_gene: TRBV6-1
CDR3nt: TGTGCCAGCAGCCCCAGGAGAGGGGGAGGGGGGTTCTTC
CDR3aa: CASSPRRGGGGFF

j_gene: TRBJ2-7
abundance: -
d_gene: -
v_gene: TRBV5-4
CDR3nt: TGTGCCAGCAGCTCTGCACCAAGTATACATTACGAGCAGTACTTC
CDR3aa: CASSSAPSIHYEQYF

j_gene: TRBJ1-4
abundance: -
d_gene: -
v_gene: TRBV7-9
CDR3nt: TGTGCCAGCAGCTTAGGGTCGAGCGATTTCGGTGAAAAACTGTTTTTT
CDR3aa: CASSLGSSDFGEKLFF

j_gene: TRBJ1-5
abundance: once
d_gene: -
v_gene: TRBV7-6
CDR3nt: TGTGCCAGCAGCTTAGGCCGCCGGTGGGAGAATCAGCCCCAGCATTTT
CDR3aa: CASSLGRRWENQPQHF

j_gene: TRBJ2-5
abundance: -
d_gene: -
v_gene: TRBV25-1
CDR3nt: TGTGCCAGCGCAGTAGTCAGGGATCAAGAGACCCAGTACTTC
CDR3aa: CASAVVRDQETQYF

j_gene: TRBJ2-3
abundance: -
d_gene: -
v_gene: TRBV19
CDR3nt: TGTGCCAGTAGGCCCCGGGGGCGGGGGTCGCCGGGAGATACGCAGTATTTT
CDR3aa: CASRPRGRGSPGDTQYF

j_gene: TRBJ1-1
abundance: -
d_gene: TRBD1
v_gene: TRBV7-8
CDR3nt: TGTGCCAGCAGCTTAGTGGGACAGGGGAACCATGAAGCTTTCTTT
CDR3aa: CASSLVGQGNHEAFF

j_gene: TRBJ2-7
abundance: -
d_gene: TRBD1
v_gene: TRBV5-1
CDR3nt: TGCGCCAGCAGCTTGGTGGGACAGGTCAACGAGCAGTACTTC
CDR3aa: CASSLVGQVNEQYF

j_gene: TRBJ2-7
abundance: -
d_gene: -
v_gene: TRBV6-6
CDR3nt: TGTGCCAGCAGTTACGGGGAGGCTATCTACGAGCAGTACTTC
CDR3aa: CASSYGEAIYEQYF

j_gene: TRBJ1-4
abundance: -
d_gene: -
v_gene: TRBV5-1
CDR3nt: TGCGCCAGCAGCTTGGGGTCAGGGGCGCGGGAAAAACTGTTTTTT
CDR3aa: CASSLGSGAREKLFF

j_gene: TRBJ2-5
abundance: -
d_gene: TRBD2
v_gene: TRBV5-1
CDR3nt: TGCGCCAGCAGCTTGGCCGGGAGACTAGCGGGTGCTCAAGAGACCCAGTACTTC
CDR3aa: CASSLAGRLAGAQETQYF

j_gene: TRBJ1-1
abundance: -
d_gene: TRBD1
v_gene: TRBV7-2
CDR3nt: TGTGCCAGCAGCCCCATTACCCGGACAGGGGGCACTGAAGCTTTCTTT
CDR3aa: CASSPITRTGGTEAFF

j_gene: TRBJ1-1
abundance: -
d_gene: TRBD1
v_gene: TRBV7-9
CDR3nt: TGTGCCAGCAGCGAATTACAGGGGCCTTTGAACACTGAAGCTTTCTTT
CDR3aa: CASSELQGPLNTEAFF

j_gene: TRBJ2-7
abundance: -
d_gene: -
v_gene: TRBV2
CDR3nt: TGTGCCAGCAGAGCGAGTTACTACGAGCAGTACTTC
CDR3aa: CASRASYYEQYF

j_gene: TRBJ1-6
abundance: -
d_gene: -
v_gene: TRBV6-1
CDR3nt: TGTGCCAGCAGTGAAGTTCACAGTTTAAATTCACCCCTCCACTTT
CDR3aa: CASSEVHSLNSPLHF

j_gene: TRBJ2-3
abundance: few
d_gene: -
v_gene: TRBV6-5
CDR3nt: TGTGCCAGCAGTTCCTTCGGACTACTATATACGCAGTATTTT
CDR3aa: CASSSFGLLYTQYF

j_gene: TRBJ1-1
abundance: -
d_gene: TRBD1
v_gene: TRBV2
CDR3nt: TGTGCCAGCAGCGTTACCGGGACAGGGATGAACACTGAAGCTTTCTTT
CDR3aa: CASSVTGTGMNTEAFF

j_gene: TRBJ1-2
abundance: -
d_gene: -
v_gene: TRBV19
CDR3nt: TGTGCCAGTAGACTACAGGATCGCGCTCTCTTGAGGGGGTACACCTTC
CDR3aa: CASRLQDRALLRGYTF

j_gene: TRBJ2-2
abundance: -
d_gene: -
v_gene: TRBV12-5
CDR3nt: TGTGCTAGTGGTTACGTGGGCTCCCACACCGGGGAGCTGTTTTTT
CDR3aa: CASGYVGSHTGELFF

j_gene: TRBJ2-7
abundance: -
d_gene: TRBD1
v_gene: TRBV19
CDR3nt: TGTGCCAGTAGCACAGGGGGCGGTTACGAGCAGTACTTC
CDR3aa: CASSTGGGYEQYF

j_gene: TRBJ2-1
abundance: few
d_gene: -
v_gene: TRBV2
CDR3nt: TGTGCCAGCAGTGAAGAGCTAGCTTCCTACAATGAGCAGTTCTTC
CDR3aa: CASSEELASYNEQFF

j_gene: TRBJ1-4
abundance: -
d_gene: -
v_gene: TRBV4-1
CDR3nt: TGCGCCAGCAGCCAAGCCGGCGGGCGTCCGGGGAAACTGTTTTTT
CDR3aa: CASSQAGGRPGKLFF

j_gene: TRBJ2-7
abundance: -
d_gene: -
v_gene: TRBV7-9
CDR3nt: TGTGCCAGCAGCCCCGCTGCCAACGGAGCCTACGAGCAGTACTTC
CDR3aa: CASSPAANGAYEQYF

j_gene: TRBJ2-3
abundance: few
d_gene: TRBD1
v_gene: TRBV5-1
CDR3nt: TGCGCCAGCCTACCGGACAGGGTCGGTAACACAGATACGCAGTATTTT
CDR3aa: CASLPDRVGNTDTQYF

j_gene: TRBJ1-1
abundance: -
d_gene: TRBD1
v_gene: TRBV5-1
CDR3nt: TGCGCCACCTCGACAGGGGTGAACACTGAAGCTTTCTTT
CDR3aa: CATSTGVNTEAFF

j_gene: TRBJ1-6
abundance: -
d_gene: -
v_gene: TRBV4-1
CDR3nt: TGCGCCAGCAGCCAAGCCCGGGAGAGGGTACGTTCACCCCTCCACTTT
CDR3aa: CASSQARERVRSPLHF

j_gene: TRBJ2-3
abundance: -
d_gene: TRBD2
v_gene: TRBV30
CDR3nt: TGTGCCATAGCGGGGGCCACAGATACGCAGTATTTT
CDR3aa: CAIAGATDTQYF

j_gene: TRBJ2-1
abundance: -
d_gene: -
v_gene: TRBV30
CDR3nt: TGTGCCTGGAGTGTAAACCGAGCCACCAATGAGCAGTTCTTC
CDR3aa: CAWSVNRATNEQFF

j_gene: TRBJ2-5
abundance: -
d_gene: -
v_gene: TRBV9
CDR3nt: TGTGCCAGCGGGCCGGGGACTGTGGAGACCCAGTACTTC
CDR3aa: CASGPGTVETQYF

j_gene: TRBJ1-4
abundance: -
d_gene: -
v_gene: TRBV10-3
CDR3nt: TGTGCCATCAGTGAGTTGAGGGTCGGGGAGATAGGCGAAAAACTGTTTTTT
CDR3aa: CAISELRVGEIGEKLFF

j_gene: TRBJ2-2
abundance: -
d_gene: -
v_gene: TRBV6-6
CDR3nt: TGTGCCAGCAGCCCCGGGAAGGGATACACCGGGGAGCTGTTTTTT
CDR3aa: CASSPGKGYTGELFF

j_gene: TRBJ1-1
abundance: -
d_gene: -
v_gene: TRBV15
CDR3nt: TGTGCCACCAGCGCATTGACAGGCTACACTGAAGCTTTCTTT
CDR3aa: CATSALTGYTEAFF

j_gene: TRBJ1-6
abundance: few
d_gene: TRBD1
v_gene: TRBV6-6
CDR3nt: TGTGCCAGCAGTTACTCGACAGGGGGGAATTCACCCCTCCACTTT
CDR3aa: CASSYSTGGNSPLHF

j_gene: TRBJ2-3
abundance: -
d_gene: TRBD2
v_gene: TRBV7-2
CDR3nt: TGTGCCAGCAGCTTAGCTCTAGCGGGGGGGGGAACAGATACGCAGTATTTT
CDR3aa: CASSLALAGGGTDTQYF

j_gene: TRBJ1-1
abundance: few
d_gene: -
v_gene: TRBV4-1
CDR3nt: TGCGCCAGCAGCCAAGATGGAGTATGGGACACTGAAGCTTTCTTT
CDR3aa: CASSQDGVWDTEAFF

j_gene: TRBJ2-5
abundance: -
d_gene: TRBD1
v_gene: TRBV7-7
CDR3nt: TGTGCCAGCAGCGGACAGGGGGTGGGGGAGACCCAGTACTTC
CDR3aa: CASSGQGVGETQYF

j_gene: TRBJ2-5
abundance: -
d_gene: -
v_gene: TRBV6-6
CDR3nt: TGTGCCAGCACCCTCGACAGAAACCAAGAGACCCAGTACTTC
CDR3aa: CASTLDRNQETQYF

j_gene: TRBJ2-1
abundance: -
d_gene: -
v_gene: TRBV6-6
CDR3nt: TGTGCCAGCAGTTACGGGGGGAATGAGCAGTTCTTC
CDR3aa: CASSYGGNEQFF

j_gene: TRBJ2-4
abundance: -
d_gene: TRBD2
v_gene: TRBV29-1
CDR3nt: TGCAGCGTTGAAGAGAAGGCTAGCGGGGGGCCAATAGCCAAAAACATTCAGTACTTC
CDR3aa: CSVEEKASGGPIAKNIQYF

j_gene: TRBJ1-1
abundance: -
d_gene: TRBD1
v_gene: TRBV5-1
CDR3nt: TGCGCCAGCAGCTCACGGACAGGGAACACTGAAGCTTTCTTT
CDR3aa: CASSSRTGNTEAFF

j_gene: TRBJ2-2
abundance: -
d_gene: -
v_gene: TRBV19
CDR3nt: TGTGCCAGTAGTCTCCGACAGGCGCACGCAAATTACACCGGGGAGCTGTTTTTT
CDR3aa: CASSLRQAHANYTGELFF

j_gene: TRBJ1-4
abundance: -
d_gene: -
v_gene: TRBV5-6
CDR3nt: TGTGCCAGCAGCTTGCCGGCAGGCAAACTGTTTTTT
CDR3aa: CASSLPAGKLFF

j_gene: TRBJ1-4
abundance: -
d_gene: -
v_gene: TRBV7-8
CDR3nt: TGTGCCAGCACCTCCGGGGGAGCAACTAATGAAAAACTGTTTTTT
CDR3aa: CASTSGGATNEKLFF